Listed here are 7 T cell receptor beta chains from one sample, sequenced in a study of T cells after somatic rescue of genetic block. Produced via immunoSEQ multiplex PCR; TCRdb's table is partial and in-frame only. The sample includes 55,000 to 75,000 clones, just under 95% of them seen just once. The sequenced sample was peripheral blood mononuclear cells (PBMCs). These receptors all stem from a man in his forties.

The chain joins TRBV5-4 to TRBJ2-7; the D gene is possibly TRBD1 (8 bases). Germline CDR1 is SGHNT and CDR2 is YYREEE (reference sequence). Trimming removed 3 bases from V and 4 bases from J, with 23 bases in between. The CDR3 runs 17 residues. The CDR3 DNA is TGTGCCAGCAGCTGGGGGGGCCAGGGGGCGCTTACGTACGAGCAGTACTTC. Protein product: CASSWGGQGALTYEQYF.

This sequence joins TRBV9 and TRBJ2-3, with D unresolved. Trimming pared 3 bases from V and 5 bases from J, leaving 16 bases between. Germline V gives CDR1 SGDLS, CDR2 YYNGEE. The CDR3 runs 15 residues. CDR3 loop: CASSAHPGFRDTQYF. CDR3 sequence (DNA): TGTGCCAGCAGCGCCCATCCCGGCTTCCGAGATACGCAGTATTTT.

The J gene is TRBJ2-2, the V gene TRBV7-8; D perhaps matches TRBD1 (5 bases). CDR1 and CDR2 (germline): SGHVS, FQNEAQ. The length of the CDR3 is 18 residues. Trimming removed 0 bases at V and 6 bases at J, with 20 bases between. The CDR3 sequence is CASSLARTRVSPPGELFF. The CDR3 region has the DNA TGTGCCAGCAGCTTAGCGAGGACCAGGGTATCCCCTCCCGGGGAGCTGTTTTTT.

The rearrangement joins TRBV22-1 to TRBJ1-5. TRBV22-1 is a known pseudogene. This CDR3 spans 16 amino acids. CDR3 in DNA: TGTCCTGGGAGCGCCCTTCTCCTCGGGGTACGGCAGCCCCAGCATTTT. Translating gives CPGSALLLGVRQPQHF.

The chain links TRBV28 to TRBJ2-5; D not certain. Trimming cost V 7 bases and J 5 bases, with 14 bases left between them. The CDR3 contains 13 residues. Germline loops: CDR1 MDHEN, CDR2 SYDVKM. The CDR3 sequence is CASMSGLGETQYF. The DNA for the CDR3 is TGTGCCAGCATGTCAGGCCTCGGGGAGACCCAGTACTTC.

This clone has only one observation. The chain employs TRBV5-1 and TRBJ2-2; D gene unclear. Per the germline V gene, CDR1 is SGHRS and CDR2 is YFSETQ. Trimming stripped 4 bases from V and 7 bases from J, with 8 bases between. The CDR3 spans 12 residues. CDR3 bases: TGCGCCAGCAGCGTTCAGGACGGGGAGCTGTTTTTT. This codes for CASSVQDGELFF.

The gene calls are TRBV11-3 and TRBJ2-3; no clear D gene. The CDR3 spans 12 residues. V shed 2 bases and J shed 3 bases, with 3 bases lying between them. Germline CDR1 SGHNT, CDR2 YENEEA. For the CDR3, the DNA is TGTGCCAGCAGCTTAAGAACAGATACGCAGTATTTT. Protein product: CASSLRTDTQYF. Combining the CDR3 with reference TRBV11-3 and TRBJ2-3 gives the whole variable domain EAGVVQSPRYKIIEKKQPVAFWCNPISGHNTLYWYLQNLGQGPELLIRYENEEAVDDSQLPKDRFSAERLKGVDSTLKIQPAELGDSAVYLCASSLRTDTQYFGPGTRLTVL.